This T cell receptor beta chain was sequenced for a study of CD8 T cells in Susac syndrome. CDR1 and CDR2 (germline): SNHLY, FYNNEI. CDR3 length equals 14 residues. V was trimmed by 2 bases and J by 6 bases, leaving 11 bases between them. cDNA came from approximately 0.5 to 1 ug RNA primed by random hexamers. Multiplex immunoSEQ PCR targeted 54 Vbeta and 13 Jbeta TCR beta segments. TCRdb re-derived calls from the immunoSEQ multiplex PCR reads in MiXCR, one entry per CDR3 protein. The profile covers approximately 190,000 distinct CDR3 sequences, with roughly 90% appearing a single time and roughly 0.087% taken by the ten largest. The authors sequenced TCR beta from blood CD8+ and CD4+ T cells. Negative isolation yielded CD4+ and CD8+ T cells, and FACS enriched TEMRA cells.

The receptor comes from a human donor with Susac syndrome. The sample taken for sequencing was CD4+ T cells from PBMCs. J is TRBJ1-5 and V is TRBV2; D not resolved. The CDR3 nucleotides read TGTGCCAGCAGTGAAAACAGAGAATTTCAGCCCCAGCATTTT. This translates into CASSENREFQPQHF. Using reference TRBV2 and TRBJ1-5 for the parts outside the CDR3, the full variable domain is EPEVTQTPSHQVTQMGQEVILRCVPISNHLYFYWYRQILGQKVEFLVSFYNNEISEKSEIFDDQFSVERPDGSNFTLKIRSTKLEDSAMYFCASSENREFQPQHFGDGTRLSIL.